The rows below give T cell receptor beta chains drawn from one sample of a study of blood T cell repertoires in COVID-19. Sequencing was performed with immunoSEQ multiplex PCR; in TCRdb, only in-frame clones are kept and a portion is missing. The sample contains about 28,000 clones, approximately 81% of which appear only once. Sequencing input: peripheral blood. Receptors originate from a woman aged 60-75 years with acute or convalescent COVID-19. Both conserved end residues are trimmed from each CDR3. Clone size is not always given. Where it is, it says once, few, many or a class for expanded clones.

clone_size	v_call	j_call	cdr3_aa
.	TRBV24-1	TRBJ2-4	ATSDQAKNIQY
.	TRBV5-1	TRBJ1-1	ASSLEQGDTEAF
.	TRBV28	TRBJ1-1	ASRQYTEAF
.	TRBV5-1	TRBJ1-5	ASSLNGGSNQPQH
.	TRBV19	TRBJ2-7	ASSETSGGSYEQY
.	TRBV28	TRBJ1-2	ASSPLEFSLNYGYT
.	TRBV6-5	TRBJ1-2	ASSSLGKEAYGYT
few	TRBV2	TRBJ1-6	ASRGTGKASPLH
.	TRBV2	TRBJ2-3	ASIGGARNTQY
.	TRBV5-1	TRBJ1-1	AREHRGLNTEAF
.	TRBV3-1/TRBV3-2	TRBJ2-3	ASSQRTGGTDTQY